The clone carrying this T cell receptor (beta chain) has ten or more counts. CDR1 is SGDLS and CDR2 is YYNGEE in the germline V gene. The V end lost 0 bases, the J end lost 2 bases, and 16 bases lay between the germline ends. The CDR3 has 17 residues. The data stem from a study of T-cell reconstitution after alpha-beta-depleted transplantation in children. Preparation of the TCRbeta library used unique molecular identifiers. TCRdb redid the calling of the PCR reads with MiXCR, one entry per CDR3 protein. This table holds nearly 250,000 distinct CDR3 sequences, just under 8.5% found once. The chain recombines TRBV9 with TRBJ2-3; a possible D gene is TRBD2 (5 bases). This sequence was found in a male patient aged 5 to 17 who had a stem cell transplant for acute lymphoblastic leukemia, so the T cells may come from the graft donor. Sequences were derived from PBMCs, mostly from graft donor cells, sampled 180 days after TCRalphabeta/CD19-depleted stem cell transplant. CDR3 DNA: TGTGCCAGCAGCGTAGGCCCCCGCGGGTCCACCACAGATACGCAGTATTTT. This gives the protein CASSVGPRGSTTDTQYF.